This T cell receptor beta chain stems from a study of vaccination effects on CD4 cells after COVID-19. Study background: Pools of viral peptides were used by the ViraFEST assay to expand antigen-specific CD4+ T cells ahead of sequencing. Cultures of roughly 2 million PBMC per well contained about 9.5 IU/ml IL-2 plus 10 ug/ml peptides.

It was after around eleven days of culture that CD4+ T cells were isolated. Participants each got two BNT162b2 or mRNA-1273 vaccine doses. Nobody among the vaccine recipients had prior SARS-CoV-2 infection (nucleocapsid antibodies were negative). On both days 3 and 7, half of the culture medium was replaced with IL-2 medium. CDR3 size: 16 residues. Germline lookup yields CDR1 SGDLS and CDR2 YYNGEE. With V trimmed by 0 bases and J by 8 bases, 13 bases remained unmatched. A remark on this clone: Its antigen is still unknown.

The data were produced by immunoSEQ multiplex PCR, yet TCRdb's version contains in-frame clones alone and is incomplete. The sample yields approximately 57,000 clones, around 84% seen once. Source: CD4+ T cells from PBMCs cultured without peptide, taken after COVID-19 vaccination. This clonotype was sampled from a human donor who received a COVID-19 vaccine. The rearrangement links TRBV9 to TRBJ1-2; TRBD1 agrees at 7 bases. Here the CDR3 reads CASSVDPSTGIEGYTF. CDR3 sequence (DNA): TGTGCCAGCAGCGTAGACCCTTCGACAGGGATTGAAGGCTACACCTTC.